This T cell receptor beta chain was identified in a study of T cells in Graves' hyperthyroidism and ophthalmopathy. Findings and caveats of the study: A model using 13 V-J features told ophthalmopathy apart from stable hyperthyroidism.

Germline assignment: CDR1 LNHDA and CDR2 SQIVND (reference sequence). This CDR3 is 16 amino acids long. V lost 1 base to trimming and J lost 1 base, with 11 bases between them. This clonotype has a handful of counts. Antigen specificity is unknown. RNA transcripts served as the template for amplifying TCR beta CDR3 regions. In the first-round RT-PCR of the TCR CDR3, the HTBI primer set was used. TCRdb re-analysed the multiplex PCR reads in MiXCR, keeping a single row per CDR3 protein. The repertoire holds hundreds of thousands of distinct CDR3 sequences, with around 15% as singletons. Uncontrolled infections, other autoimmune diseases, pregnancy or lactation led to exclusion of patients.

Specimen: blood. The genes are TRBV19 and TRBJ1-5, with D perhaps matching TRBD1 (6 bases). The receptor was derived from a woman under 30 with Graves' hyperthyroidism. The CDR3 here is CASSIAGTQSNQPQHF. The CDR3 DNA follows: TGTGCCAGTAGTATAGCTGGGACACAGAGCAATCAGCCCCAGCATTTT. The full variable domain, in which reference TRBV19 and TRBJ1-5 provide the parts outside the CDR3, is DGGITQSPKYLFRKEGQNVTLSCEQNLNHDAMYWYRQDPGQGLRLIYYSQIVNDFQKGDIAEGYSVSREKKESFPLTVTSAQKNPTAFYLCASSIAGTQSNQPQHFGDGTRLSIL.